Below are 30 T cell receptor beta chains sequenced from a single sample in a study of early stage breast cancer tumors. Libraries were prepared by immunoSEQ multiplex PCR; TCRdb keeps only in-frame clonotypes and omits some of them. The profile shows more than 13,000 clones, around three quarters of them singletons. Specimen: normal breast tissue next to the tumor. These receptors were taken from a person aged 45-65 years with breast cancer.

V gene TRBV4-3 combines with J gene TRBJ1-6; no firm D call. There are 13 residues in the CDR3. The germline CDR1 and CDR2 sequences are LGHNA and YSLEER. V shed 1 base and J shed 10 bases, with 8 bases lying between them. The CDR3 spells CASSQVESSPLHF. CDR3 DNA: TGCGCCAGCAGCCAAGTGGAGTCCTCACCCCTCCACTTT.

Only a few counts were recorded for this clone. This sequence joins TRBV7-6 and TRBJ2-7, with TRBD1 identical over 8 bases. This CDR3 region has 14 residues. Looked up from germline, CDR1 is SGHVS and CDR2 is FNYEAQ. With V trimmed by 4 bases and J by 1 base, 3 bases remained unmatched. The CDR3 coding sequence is TGTGCCAGCAGCTCTAACAGGGGGTCCTACGAGCAGTACTTC. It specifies CASSSNRGSYEQYF.

CDR3 nucleotide sequence: TGTGCCAGCAGTTACTCAAGGCGTAGTCACGAGCAGTACTTC. Translated, it gives CASSYSRRSHEQYF. The chain carries TRBV6-5 and TRBJ2-7; no clear D gene. This CDR3 comprises 14 residues. Germline V gene lookup returns CDR1 MNHEY and CDR2 SVGAGI. V was cut by 0 bases and J by 5 bases, with 11 bases left in between.

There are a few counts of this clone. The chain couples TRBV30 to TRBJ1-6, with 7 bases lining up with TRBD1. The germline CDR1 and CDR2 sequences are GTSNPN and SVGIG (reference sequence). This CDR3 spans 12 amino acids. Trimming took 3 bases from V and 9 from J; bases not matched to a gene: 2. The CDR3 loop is CAWSRDSSPLHF. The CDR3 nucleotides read TGTGCCTGGAGCCGGGACAGTTCACCCCTCCACTTT.

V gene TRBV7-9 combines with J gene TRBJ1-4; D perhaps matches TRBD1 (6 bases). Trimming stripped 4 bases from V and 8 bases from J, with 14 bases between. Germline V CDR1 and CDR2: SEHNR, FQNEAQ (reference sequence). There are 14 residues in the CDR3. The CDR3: CASSYTGGGEKLFF. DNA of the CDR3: TGTGCCAGCAGCTACACGGGGGGCGGCGAAAAACTGTTTTTT. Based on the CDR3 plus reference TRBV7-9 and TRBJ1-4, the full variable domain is DTGVSQNPRHKITKRGQNVTFRCDPISEHNRLYWYRQTLGQGPEFLTYFQNEAQLEKSRLLSDRFSAERPKGSFSTLEIQRTEQGDSAMYLCASSYTGGGEKLFFGSGTQLSVL.

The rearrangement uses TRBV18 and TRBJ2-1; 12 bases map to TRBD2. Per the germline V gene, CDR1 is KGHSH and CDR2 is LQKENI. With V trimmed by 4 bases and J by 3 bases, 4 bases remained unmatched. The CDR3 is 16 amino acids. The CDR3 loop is CASSLGLAGNYNEQFF. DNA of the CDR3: TGTGCCAGCTCACTGGGACTAGCGGGCAACTACAATGAGCAGTTCTTC.

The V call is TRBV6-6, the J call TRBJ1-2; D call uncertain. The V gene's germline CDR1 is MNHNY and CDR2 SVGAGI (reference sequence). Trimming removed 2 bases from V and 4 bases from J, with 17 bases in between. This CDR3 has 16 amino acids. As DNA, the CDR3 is TGTGCCAGCAGTTACACGCGGCCTACTGAGGGCTATGGCTACACCTTC. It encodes CASSYTRPTEGYGYTF.

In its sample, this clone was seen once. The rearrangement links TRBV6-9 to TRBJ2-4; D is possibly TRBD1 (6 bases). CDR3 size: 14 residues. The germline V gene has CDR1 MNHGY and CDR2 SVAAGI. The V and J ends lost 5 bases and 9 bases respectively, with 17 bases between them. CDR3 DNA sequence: TGTGCCAGCAGTCGCGACACAGGGTCGGGCATTCAGTACTTC. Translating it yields CASSRDTGSGIQYF.

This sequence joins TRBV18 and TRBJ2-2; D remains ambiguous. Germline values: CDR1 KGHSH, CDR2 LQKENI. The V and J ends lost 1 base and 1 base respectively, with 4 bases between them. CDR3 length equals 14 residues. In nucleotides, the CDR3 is TGTGCCAGCTCACCACGGCAGAACACCGGGGAGCTGTTTTTT. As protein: CASSPRQNTGELFF. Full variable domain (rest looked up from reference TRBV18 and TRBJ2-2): NAGVMQNPRHLVRRRGQEARLRCSPMKGHSHVYWYRQLPEEGLKFMVYLQKENIIDESGMPKERFSAEFPKEGPSILRIQQVVRGDSAAYFCASSPRQNTGELFFGEGSRLTVL.

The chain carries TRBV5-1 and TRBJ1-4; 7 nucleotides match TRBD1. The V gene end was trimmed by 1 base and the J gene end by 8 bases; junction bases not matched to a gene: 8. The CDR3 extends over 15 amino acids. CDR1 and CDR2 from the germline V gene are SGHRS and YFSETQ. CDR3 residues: CASSLQEGAVEKLFF. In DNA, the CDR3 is TGCGCCAGCAGCTTGCAGGAGGGGGCGGTAGAAAAACTGTTTTTT.

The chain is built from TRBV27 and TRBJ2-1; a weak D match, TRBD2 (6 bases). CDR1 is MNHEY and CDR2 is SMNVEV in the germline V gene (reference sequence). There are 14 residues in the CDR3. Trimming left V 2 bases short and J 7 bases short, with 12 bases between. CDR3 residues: CASSLRRVSNEQFF. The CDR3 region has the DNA TGTGCCAGCAGTTTACGGAGGGTTTCGAATGAGCAGTTCTTC.

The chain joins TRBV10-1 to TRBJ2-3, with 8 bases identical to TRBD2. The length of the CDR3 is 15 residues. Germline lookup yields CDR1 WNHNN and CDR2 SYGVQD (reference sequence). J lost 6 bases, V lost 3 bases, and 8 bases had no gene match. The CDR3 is CASSDPGRGTDTQYF. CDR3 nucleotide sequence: TGCGCCAGCAGTGATCCCGGGAGGGGGACGGATACGCAGTATTTT.

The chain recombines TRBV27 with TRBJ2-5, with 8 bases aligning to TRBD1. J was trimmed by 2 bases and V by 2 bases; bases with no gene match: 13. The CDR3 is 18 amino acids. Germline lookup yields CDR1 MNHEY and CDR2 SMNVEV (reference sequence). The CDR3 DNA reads TGTGCCAGCAGTTTACGGGGACAGGTTAATTTTTTACAAGAGACCCAGTACTTC. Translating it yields CASSLRGQVNFLQETQYF.

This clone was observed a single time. CDR3 nucleotides: TGTGCCAGCAGCGTTAGTCCCGGTGGGTCTAGCACAGATACGCAGTATTTT. Its protein product is CASSVSPGGSSTDTQYF. V is TRBV9 and J is TRBJ2-3, with D hard to call. Trimming took off 2 bases at V and 0 bases at J, with 16 bases between the two ends. The V gene's germline CDR1 is SGDLS and CDR2 YYNGEE. This CDR3 contains 17 residues.

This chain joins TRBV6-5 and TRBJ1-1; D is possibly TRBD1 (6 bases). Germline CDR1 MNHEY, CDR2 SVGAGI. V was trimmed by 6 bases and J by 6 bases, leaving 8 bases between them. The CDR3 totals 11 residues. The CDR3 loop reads CASRYRAEAFF. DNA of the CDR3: TGTGCCAGCAGGTACAGGGCTGAAGCTTTCTTT.

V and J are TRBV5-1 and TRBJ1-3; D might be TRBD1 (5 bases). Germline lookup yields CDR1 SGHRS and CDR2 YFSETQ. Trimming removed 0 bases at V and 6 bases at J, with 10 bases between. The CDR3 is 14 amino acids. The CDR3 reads CASSLGQSVNTIYF. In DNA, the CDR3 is TGCGCCAGCAGCTTGGGACAGTCCGTAAACACCATATATTTT. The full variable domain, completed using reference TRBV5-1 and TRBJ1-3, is KAGVTQTPRYLIKTRGQQVTLSCSPISGHRSVSWYQQTPGQGLQFLFEYFSETQRNKGNFPGRFSGRQFSNSRSEMNVSTLELGDSALYLCASSLGQSVNTIYFGEGSWLTVV.

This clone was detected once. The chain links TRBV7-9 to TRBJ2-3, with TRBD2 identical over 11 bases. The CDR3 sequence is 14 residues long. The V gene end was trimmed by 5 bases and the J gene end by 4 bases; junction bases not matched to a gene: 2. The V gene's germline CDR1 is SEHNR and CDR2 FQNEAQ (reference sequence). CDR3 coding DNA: TGTGCCAGCAGCCAGGGACTAGCGGCAGATACGCAGTATTTT. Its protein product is CASSQGLAADTQYF.

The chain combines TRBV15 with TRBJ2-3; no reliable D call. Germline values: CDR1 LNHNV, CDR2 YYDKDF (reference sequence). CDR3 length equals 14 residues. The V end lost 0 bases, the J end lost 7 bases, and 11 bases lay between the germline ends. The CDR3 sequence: CATSRDLARYTQYF. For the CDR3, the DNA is TGTGCCACCAGCAGAGATCTGGCGAGGTATACGCAGTATTTT.

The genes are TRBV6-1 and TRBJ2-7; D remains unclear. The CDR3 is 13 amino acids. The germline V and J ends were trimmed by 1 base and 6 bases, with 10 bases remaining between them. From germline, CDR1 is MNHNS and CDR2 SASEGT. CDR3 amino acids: CASSEELRAEQYF. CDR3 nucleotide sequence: TGTGCCAGCAGTGAAGAACTTAGGGCCGAGCAGTACTTC.

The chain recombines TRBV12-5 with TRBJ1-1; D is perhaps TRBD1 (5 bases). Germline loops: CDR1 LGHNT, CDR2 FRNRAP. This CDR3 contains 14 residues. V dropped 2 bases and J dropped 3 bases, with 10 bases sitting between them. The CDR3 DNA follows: TGTGCTAGTGGTTTGCAGGGCCGGGACACTGAAGCTTTCTTT. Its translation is CASGLQGRDTEAFF.

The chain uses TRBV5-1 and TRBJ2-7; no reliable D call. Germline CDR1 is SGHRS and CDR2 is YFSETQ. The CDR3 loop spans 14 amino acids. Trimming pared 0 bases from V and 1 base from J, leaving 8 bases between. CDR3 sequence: CASSLGGYSYEQYF. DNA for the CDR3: TGCGCCAGCAGCTTGGGCGGATATTCCTACGAGCAGTACTTC. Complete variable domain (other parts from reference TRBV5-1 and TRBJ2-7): KAGVTQTPRYLIKTRGQQVTLSCSPISGHRSVSWYQQTPGQGLQFLFEYFSETQRNKGNFPGRFSGRQFSNSRSEMNVSTLELGDSALYLCASSLGGYSYEQYFGPGTRLTVT.

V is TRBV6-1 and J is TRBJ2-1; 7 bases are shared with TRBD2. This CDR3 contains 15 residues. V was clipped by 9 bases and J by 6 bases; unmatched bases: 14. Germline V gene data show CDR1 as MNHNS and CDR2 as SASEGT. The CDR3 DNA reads TGTGCCAGTTACGATATCGGACTAGGTTCCAATGAGCAGTTCTTC. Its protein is CASYDIGLGSNEQFF.

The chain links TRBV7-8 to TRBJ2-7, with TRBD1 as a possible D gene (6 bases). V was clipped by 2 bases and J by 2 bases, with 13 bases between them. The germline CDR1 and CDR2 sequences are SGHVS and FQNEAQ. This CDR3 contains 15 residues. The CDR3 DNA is TGTGCCAGCAGCTTAACCGACAGGACACCCTACGAGCAGTACTTC. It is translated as CASSLTDRTPYEQYF.

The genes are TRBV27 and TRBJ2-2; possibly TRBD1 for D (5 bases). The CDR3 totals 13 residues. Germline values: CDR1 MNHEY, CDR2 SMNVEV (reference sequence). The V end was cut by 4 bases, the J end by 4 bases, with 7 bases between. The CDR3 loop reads CASSYDSTGELFF. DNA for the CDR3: TGTGCCAGCAGTTACGACAGCACCGGGGAGCTGTTTTTT.

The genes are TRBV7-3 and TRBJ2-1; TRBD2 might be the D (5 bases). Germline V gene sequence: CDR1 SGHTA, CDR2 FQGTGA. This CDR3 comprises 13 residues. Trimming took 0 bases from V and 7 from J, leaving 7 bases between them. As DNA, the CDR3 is TGTGCCAGCAGCTTAACACTAGGGAATGAGCAGTTCTTC. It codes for CASSLTLGNEQFF.

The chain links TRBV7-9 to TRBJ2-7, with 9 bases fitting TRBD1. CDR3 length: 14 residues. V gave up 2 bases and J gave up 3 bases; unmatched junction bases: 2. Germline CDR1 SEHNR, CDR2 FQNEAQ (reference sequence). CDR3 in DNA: TGTGCCAGCAGCTTAACAGGGGGCGTCTACGAGCAGTACTTC. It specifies CASSLTGGVYEQYF.

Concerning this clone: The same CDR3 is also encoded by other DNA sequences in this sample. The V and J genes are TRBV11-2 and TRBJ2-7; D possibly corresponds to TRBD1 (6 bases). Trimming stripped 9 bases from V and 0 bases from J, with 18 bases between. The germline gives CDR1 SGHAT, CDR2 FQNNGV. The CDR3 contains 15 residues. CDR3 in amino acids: CASSLGTLSSYEQYF. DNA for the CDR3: TGTGCCAGTAGCCTCGGGACACTGAGCTCCTACGAGCAGTACTTC.

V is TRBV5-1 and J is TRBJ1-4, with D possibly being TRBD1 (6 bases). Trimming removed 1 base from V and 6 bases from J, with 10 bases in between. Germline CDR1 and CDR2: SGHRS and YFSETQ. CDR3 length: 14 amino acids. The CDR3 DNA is TGCGCCAGCAGCTTGTCCGGGGGCGATGAAAAACTGTTTTTT. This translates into CASSLSGGDEKLFF.

This CDR3 is CASSAQANTDTQYF. The CDR3 DNA follows: TGCGCCAGCAGTGCACAGGCGAACACAGATACGCAGTATTTT. This chain uses TRBV10-1 with TRBJ2-3; tentatively, D is TRBD1 (5 bases). CDR1 and CDR2 (germline): WNHNN, SYGVQD (reference sequence). This CDR3 comprises 14 residues. Between the trimmed V and J ends, which lost 4 bases and 2 bases, there was a span of 10 bases.

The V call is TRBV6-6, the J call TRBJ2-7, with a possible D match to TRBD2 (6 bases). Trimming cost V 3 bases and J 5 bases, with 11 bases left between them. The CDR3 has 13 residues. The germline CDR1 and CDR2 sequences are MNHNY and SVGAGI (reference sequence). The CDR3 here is CASSYPGVNEQYF. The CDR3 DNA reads TGTGCCAGCAGTTATCCGGGAGTCAACGAGCAGTACTTC.